This T cell receptor beta chain is drawn from a study of blood T cells in healthy people across ages. CDR1 SQVTM and CDR2 ANQGSEA come from the germline V gene. This CDR3 is built from 14 residues. Through a sample-barcoded 5' primer and a J-beta primer mix, a second PCR was run for 7 to 11 cycles. One entry per CDR3 protein results from TCRdb running MiXCR on the 5' RACE reads. This sample has about 1.5 million distinct CDR3 sequences, with about 45% found just once. A word on this clonotype: The junction departs from the called germline gene at one end, perhaps through a read error.

V gene TRBV29-1 combines with J gene TRBJ2-1; no clear D gene. The receptor comes from a woman aged 18-30 years in good health. Material for sequencing was blood. CDR3 in DNA: TGCAGCGTTGTAAGTCTTCGCTCCTACGATGAGCAGTTCTTC. It translates to CSVVSLRSYDEQFF.